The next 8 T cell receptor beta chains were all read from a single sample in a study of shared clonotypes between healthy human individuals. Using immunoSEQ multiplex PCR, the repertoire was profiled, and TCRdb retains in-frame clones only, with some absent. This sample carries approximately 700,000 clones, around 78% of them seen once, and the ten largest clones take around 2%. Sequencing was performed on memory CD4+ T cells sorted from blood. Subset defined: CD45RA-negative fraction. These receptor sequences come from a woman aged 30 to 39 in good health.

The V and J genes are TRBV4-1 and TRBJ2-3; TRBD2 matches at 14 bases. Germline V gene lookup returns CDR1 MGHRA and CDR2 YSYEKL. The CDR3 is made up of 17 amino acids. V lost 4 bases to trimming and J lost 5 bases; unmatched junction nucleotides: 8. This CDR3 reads CASSPGLAGERGDTQYF. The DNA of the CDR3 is TGCGCCAGCAGCCCGGGACTAGCGGGAGAGCGAGGAGATACGCAGTATTTT.

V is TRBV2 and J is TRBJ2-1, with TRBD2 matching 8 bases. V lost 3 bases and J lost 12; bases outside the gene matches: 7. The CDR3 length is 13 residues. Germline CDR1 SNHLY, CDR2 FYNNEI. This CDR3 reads CASSDALAGLQFF. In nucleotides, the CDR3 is TGTGCCAGCAGTGACGCGTTAGCGGGATTGCAGTTCTTC. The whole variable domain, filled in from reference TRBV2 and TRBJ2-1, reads EPEVTQTPSHQVTQMGQEVILRCVPISNHLYFYWYRQILGQKVEFLVSFYNNEISEKSEIFDDQFSVERPDGSNFTLKIRSTKLEDSAMYFCASSDALAGLQFFGPGTRLTVL.

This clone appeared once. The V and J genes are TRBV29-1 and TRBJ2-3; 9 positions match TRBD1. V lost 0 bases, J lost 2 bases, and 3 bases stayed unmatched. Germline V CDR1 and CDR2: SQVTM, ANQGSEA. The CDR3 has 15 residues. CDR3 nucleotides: TGCAGCGTTGAAGATTGGACAGGGGCCACAGATACGCAGTATTTT. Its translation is CSVEDWTGATDTQYF.

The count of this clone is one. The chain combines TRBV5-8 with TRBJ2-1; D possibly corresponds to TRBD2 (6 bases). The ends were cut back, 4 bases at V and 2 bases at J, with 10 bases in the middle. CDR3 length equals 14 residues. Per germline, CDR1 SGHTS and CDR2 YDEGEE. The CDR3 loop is CASSRDSTYNEQFF. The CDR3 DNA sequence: TGTGCCAGCAGCCGGGACTCAACCTACAATGAGCAGTTCTTC.

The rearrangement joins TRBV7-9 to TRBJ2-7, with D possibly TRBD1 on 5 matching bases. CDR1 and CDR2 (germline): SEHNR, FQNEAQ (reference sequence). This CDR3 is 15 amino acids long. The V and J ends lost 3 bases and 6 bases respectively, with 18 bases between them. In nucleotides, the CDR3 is TGTGCCAGCAGCTTTAGTGGGGCCTACTCCAGCGAGCAGTACTTC. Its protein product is CASSFSGAYSSEQYF.

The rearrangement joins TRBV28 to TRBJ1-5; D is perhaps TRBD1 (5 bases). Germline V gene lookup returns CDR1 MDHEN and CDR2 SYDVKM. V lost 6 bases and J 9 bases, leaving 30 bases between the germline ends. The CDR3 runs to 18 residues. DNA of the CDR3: TGTGCCAGCAGCCCCATACAGCCCCGGGACGCTGATTTGTGGCCCCAGCATTTT. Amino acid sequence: CASSPIQPRDADLWPQHF.

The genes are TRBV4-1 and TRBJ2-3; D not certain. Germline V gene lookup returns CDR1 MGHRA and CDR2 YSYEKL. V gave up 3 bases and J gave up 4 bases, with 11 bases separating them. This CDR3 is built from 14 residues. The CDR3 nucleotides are TGCGCCAGCAGCCAGCCCGTCCGGGCAGATACGCAGTATTTT. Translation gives CASSQPVRADTQYF.

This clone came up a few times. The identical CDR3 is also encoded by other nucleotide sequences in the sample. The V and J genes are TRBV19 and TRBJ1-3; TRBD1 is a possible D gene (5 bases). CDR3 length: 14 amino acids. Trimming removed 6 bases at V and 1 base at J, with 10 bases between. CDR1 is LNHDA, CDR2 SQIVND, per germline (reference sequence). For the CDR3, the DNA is TGTGCCAGTAGGGACACAGGATCTGGAAACACCATATATTTT. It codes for CASRDTGSGNTIYF.